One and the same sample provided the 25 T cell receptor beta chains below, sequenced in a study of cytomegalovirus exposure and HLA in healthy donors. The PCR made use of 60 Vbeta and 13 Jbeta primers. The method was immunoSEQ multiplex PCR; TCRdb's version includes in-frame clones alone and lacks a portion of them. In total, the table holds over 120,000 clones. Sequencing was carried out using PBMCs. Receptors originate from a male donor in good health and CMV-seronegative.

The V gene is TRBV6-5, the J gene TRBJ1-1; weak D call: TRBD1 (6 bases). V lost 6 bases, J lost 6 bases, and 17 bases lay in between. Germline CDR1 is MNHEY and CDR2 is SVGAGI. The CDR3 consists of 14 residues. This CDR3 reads CASRGGGDNAEAFF. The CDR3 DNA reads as TGTGCCAGCAGAGGAGGGGGGGATAACGCTGAAGCTTTCTTT.

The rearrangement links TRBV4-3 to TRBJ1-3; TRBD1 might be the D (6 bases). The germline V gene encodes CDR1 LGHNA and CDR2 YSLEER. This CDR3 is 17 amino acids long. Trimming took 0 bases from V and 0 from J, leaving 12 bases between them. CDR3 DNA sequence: TGCGCCAGCAGCCAAGATCGTTGGGGGCTCTCTGGAAACACCATATATTTT. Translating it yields CASSQDRWGLSGNTIYF.

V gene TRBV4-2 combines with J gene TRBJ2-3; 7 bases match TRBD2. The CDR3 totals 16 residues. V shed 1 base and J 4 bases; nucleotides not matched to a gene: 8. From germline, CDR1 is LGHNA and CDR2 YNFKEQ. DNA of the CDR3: TGTGCCAGCAGCCAAGGGTCAGCGGGGAGACCAGATACGCAGTATTTT. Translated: CASSQGSAGRPDTQYF.

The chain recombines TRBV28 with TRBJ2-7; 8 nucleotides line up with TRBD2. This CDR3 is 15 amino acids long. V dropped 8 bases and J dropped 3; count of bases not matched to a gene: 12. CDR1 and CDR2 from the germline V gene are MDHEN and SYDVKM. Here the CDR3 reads CASGGSAGGIYEQYF. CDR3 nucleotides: TGTGCCAGCGGCGGGTCTGCGGGGGGAATCTACGAGCAGTACTTC. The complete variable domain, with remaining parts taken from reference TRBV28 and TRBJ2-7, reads DVKVTQSSRYLVKRTGEKVFLECVQDMDHENMFWYRQDPGLGLRLIYFSYDVKMKEKGDIPEGYSVSREKKERFSLILESASTNQTSMYLCASGGSAGGIYEQYFGPGTRLTVT.

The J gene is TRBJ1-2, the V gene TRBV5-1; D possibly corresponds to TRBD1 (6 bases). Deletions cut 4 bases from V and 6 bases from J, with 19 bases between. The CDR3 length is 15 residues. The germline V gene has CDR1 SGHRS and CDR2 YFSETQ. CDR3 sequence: CASSGAGAVRDGYTF. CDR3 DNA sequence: TGCGCCAGCAGCGGGGCGGGGGCGGTCCGCGATGGCTACACCTTC.

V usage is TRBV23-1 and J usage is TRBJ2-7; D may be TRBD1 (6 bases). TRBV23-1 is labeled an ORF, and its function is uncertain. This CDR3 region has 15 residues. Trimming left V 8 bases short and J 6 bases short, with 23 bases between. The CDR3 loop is CASAHPRDNSPEQYF. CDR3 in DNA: TGCGCCAGCGCCCACCCCCGGGACAATAGCCCCGAGCAGTACTTC.

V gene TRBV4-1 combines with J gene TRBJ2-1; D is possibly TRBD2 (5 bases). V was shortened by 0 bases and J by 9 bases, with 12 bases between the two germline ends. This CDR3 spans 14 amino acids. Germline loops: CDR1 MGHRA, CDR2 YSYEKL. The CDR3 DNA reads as TGCGCCAGCAGCCAAGATTTCGGTGCGGGTGAGCAGTTCTTC. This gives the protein CASSQDFGAGEQFF.

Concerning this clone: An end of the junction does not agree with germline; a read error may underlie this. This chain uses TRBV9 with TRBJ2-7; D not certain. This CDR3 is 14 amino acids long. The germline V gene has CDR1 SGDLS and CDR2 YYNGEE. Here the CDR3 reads CASSPRIHSFEQYF. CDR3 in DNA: TGTGCCAGCAGCCCGAGGATCCATTCCTTCGAGCAGTACTTC.

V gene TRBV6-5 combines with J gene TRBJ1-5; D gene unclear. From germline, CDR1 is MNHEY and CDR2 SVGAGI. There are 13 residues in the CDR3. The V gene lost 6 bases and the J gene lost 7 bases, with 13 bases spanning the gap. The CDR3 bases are TGTGCCAGCAGACACTATGAGGGCCAGCCCCAGCATTTT. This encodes CASRHYEGQPQHF.

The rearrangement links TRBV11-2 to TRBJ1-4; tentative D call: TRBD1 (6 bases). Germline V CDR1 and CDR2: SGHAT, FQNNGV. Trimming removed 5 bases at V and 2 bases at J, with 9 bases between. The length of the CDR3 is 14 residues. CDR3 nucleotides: TGTGCCAGCAGCATCACAGGGACTAATGAAAAACTGTTTTTT. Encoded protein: CASSITGTNEKLFF.

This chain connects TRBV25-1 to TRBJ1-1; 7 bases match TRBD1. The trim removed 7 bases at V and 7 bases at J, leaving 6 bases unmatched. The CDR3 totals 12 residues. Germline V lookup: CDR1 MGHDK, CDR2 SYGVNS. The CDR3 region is CASTFRDSEAFF. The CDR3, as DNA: TGTGCCAGCACCTTCCGGGACAGTGAAGCTTTCTTT.

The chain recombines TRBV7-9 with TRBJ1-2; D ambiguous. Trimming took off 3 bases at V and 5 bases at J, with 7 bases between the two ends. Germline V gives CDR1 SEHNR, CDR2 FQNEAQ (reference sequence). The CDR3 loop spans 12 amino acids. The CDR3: CASSFDRYGYTF. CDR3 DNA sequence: TGTGCCAGCAGCTTTGATCGGTATGGCTACACCTTC.

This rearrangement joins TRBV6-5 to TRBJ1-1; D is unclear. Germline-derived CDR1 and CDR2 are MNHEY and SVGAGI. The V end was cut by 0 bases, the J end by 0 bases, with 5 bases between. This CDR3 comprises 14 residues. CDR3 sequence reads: CASSYSELNTEAFF. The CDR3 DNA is TGTGCCAGCAGTTACTCGGAGCTGAACACTGAAGCTTTCTTT.

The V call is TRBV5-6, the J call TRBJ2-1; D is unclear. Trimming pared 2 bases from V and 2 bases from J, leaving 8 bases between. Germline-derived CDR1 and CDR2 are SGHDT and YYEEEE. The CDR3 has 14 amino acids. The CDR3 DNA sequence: TGTGCCAGCAGCTTAGGAGTTACCTACAATGAGCAGTTCTTC. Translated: CASSLGVTYNEQFF.

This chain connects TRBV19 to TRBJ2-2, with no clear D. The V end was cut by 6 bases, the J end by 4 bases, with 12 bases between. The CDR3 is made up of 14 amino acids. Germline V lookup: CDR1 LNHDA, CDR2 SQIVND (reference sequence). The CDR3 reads CASSKSRVTGELFF. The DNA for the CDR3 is TGTGCCAGTAGCAAATCCCGGGTCACCGGGGAGCTGTTTTTT.

This CDR3 is CASSAGGSVPDTQYF. In nucleotides, the CDR3 is TGTGCCAGTAGTGCCGGCGGGAGCGTTCCAGATACGCAGTATTTT. The V call is TRBV19, the J call TRBJ2-3; TRBD2 matches 7 bases. Germline lookup yields CDR1 LNHDA and CDR2 SQIVND (reference sequence). V shed 5 bases, J shed 4 bases, and the junction held 9 bases outside the gene matches. CDR3 length: 15 residues. The whole variable domain, filled in from reference TRBV19 and TRBJ2-3, reads DGGITQSPKYLFRKEGQNVTLSCEQNLNHDAMYWYRQDPGQGLRLIYYSQIVNDFQKGDIAEGYSVSREKKESFPLTVTSAQKNPTAFYLCASSAGGSVPDTQYFGPGTRLTVL.

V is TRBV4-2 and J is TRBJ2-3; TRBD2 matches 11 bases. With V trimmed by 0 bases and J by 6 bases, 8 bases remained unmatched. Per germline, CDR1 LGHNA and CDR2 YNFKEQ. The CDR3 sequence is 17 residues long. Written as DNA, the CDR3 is TGTGCCAGCAGCCAAGAGGGAACTAGCGGGAGATGGGATACGCAGTATTTT. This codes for CASSQEGTSGRWDTQYF.

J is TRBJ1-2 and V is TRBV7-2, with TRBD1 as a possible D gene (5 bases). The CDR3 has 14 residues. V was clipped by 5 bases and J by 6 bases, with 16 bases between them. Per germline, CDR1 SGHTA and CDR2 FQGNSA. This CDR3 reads CASSLQWPRDGYTF. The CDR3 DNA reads TGTGCCAGCAGCCTACAGTGGCCCAGGGATGGCTACACCTTC.

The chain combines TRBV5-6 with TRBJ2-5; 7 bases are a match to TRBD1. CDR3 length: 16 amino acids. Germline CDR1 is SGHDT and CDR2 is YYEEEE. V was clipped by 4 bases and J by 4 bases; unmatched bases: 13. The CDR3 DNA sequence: TGTGCCAGCAGCCTCTGGCCGGGACAGTTCCCAGAGACCCAGTACTTC. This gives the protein CASSLWPGQFPETQYF.

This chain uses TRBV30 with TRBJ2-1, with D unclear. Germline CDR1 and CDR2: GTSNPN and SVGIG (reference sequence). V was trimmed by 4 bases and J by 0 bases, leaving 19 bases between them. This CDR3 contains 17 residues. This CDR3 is CAWTGINPTSSYNEQFF. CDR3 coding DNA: TGTGCCTGGACAGGCATCAATCCTACAAGCTCCTACAATGAGCAGTTCTTC.

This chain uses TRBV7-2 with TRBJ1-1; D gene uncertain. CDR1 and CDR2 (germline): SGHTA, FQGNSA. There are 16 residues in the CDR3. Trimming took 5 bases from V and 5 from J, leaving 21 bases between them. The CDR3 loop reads CASSPPRVRRRTEAFF. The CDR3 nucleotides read TGTGCCAGCAGCCCCCCCCGGGTGCGGAGACGAACTGAAGCTTTCTTT.

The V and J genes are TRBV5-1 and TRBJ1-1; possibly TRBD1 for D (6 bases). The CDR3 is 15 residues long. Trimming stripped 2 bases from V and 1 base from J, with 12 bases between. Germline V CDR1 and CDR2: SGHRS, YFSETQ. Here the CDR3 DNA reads TGCGCCAGCAGCTTACAGGGTGTATCGAACACTGAAGCTTTCTTT. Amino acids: CASSLQGVSNTEAFF. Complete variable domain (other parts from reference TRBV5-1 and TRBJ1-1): KAGVTQTPRYLIKTRGQQVTLSCSPISGHRSVSWYQQTPGQGLQFLFEYFSETQRNKGNFPGRFSGRQFSNSRSEMNVSTLELGDSALYLCASSLQGVSNTEAFFGQGTRLTVV.

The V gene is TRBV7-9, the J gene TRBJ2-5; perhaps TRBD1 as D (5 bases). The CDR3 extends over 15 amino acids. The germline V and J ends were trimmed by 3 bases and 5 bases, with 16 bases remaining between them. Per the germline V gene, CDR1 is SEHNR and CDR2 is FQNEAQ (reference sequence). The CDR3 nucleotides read TGTGCCAGCAGCTTTCATCTCCAGGGAATGGAGACCCAGTACTTC. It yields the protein CASSFHLQGMETQYF.

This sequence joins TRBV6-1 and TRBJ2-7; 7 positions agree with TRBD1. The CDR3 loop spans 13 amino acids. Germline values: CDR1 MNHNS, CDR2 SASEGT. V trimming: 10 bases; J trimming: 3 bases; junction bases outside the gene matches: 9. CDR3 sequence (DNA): TGTGCCACCTGGGCGACAGGGCGCTACGAGCAGTACTTC. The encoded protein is CATWATGRYEQYF.

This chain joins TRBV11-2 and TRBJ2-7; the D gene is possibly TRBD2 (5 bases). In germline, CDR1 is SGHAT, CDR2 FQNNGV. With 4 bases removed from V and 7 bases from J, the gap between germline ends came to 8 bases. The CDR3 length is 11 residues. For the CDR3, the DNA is TGTGCCAGCAGCTCCTCGGGGGAGCAGTACTTC. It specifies CASSSSGEQYF.